This T cell receptor (beta chain) was profiled in a study of blood T cell repertoires in COVID-19. About the study: COVID-19 samples, acute and convalescent, were from the United States, Italy and Spain. The analysed material was cDNA or gDNA that came from T cells, B-cell-depleted T cells, or PBMCs.

Original processing notes: Amplified reference gene primers provided the basis for estimating nucleated cell counts. Profiling relied on immunoSEQ multiplex PCR, and the TCRdb table lists in-frame clones only, not all of them. The V and J calls and the clone size are those of that table, but D and trimming were determined from the DNA. Of 310,000 or so clones listed, roughly 84% were seen once; the top ten hold 1%. Germline V CDR1 and CDR2: SGHTS, YDEGEE. V was trimmed by 2 bases and J by 0 bases, leaving 15 bases between them. The CDR3 loop spans 17 amino acids. Sample: peripheral blood. The V and J genes are TRBV5-8 and TRBJ1-5; D gene unclear. This receptor was identified in a man in his fifties or sixties with active or convalescent COVID-19. The CDR3, as DNA: TGTGCCAGCAGCTTCTACAGTGAGACCTATAGCAATCAGCCCCAGCATTTT. Encoded protein: CASSFYSETYSNQPQHF. The whole variable domain, filled in from reference TRBV5-8 and TRBJ1-5, reads EAGVTQSPTHLIKTRGQQATLRCSPISGHTSVYWYQQALGLGLQFLLWYDEGEERNRGNFPPRFSGRQFPNYSSELNVNALELEDSALYLCASSFYSETYSNQPQHFGDGTRLSIL.